This entry features one T cell receptor (beta chain) sequence. The antigen is unknown. The sample is drawn from a study of blood T cells in healthy people across ages. General study results and limits: Age showed a roughly linear inverse relationship with TCR beta diversity per million T cells. Not knowing donor CMV status may have confounded expanded clonotype changes. Naive T cell percentage showed a strong correlation with the diversity of TCR beta.

A J-beta primer mix and a sample-barcoded 5' primer were used in a second PCR of roughly 6 to 11 cycles. TCRdb ran MiXCR on the 5' RACE reads and lists one entry per CDR3 protein. The data show about 1.8 million distinct CDR3 sequences, with around half seen just once and over 2% held by the top ten. Trimming took 7 bases from V and 5 from J, leaving 9 bases between them. Germline V gene data show CDR1 as MDHEN and CDR2 as SYDVKM. This CDR3 spans 12 amino acids. Input material: blood. This rearrangement joins TRBV28 to TRBJ2-1, with D tentatively TRBD2 (5 bases). The sequence derives from a woman in her 40s in good health. The CDR3 sequence: CASNEGHNEQFF. In DNA form, the CDR3 reads TGTGCCAGCAATGAGGGCCACAATGAGCAGTTCTTC.